This TCR beta chain originates from a study of blood T cell repertoires in COVID-19. Study-wide context: Donors in the United States, Italy and Spain gave samples during acute or convalescent COVID-19. From T cells, B-cell-depleted T cells, or PBMCs came the material, which was cDNA or gDNA.

Original analysis: How many nucleated cells were present was estimated from reference gene primer amplification. Here immunoSEQ multiplex PCR was the method, and the copy in TCRdb shows in-frame clones only, minus some. D and trimming were read from the DNA, whereas the V and J calls and clone size are those reported in that table. Of 190,000 or so clones listed, roughly 90% are singletons. V was clipped by 0 bases and J by 1 base; unmatched bases: 3. Germline CDR1 is SGHDT and CDR2 is YYEEEE. This CDR3 is built from 16 residues. J is TRBJ1-4 and V is TRBV5-6; TRBD1 agrees at 7 bases. Material for sequencing was peripheral blood. The source is a man over 45 with acute or convalescent COVID-19. The CDR3 sequence is CASSLGRGRTNEKLFF. CDR3 DNA sequence: TGTGCCAGCAGCTTGGGAAGGGGGCGAACTAATGAAAAACTGTTTTTT.